This TCR beta chain was identified in a study of cytomegalovirus exposure and HLA in healthy donors. Vbeta (60) and Jbeta (13) primers were used in the PCR. The method was immunoSEQ multiplex PCR; TCRdb's version includes in-frame clones alone and lacks a portion of them. The data show about 160,000 clones, with around 80% seen just once and over 1.2% held by the top ten. Germline V gives CDR1 LGHNA, CDR2 YSLEER. V lost 0 bases, J lost 7 bases, and 9 bases stayed unmatched. The length of the CDR3 is 17 residues. The source is a man younger than 30 in good health and CMV-seronegative. This sequence joins TRBV4-3 and TRBJ2-4; 10 nucleotides line up with TRBD2. Sequenced input: PBMCs. The CDR3 region is CASSQDYSGGLGNIQYF. The CDR3 DNA reads as TGCGCCAGCAGCCAAGATTATAGCGGGGGGCTGGGGAACATTCAGTACTTC.